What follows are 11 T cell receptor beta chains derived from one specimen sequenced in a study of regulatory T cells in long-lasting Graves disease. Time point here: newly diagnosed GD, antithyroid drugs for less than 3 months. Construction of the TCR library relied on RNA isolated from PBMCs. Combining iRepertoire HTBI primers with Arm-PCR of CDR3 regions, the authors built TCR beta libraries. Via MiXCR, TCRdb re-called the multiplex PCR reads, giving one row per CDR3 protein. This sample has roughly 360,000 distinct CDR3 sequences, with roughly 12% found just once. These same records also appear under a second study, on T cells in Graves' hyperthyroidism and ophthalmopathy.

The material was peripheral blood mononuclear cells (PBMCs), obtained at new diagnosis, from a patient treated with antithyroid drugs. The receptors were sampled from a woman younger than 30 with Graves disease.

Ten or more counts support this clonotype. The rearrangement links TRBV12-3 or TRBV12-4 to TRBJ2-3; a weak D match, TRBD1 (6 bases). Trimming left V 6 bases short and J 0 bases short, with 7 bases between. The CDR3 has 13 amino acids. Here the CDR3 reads CASRQGSTDTQYF. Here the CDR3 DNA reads TGTGCCAGCAGACAGGGCAGCACAGATACGCAGTATTTT.

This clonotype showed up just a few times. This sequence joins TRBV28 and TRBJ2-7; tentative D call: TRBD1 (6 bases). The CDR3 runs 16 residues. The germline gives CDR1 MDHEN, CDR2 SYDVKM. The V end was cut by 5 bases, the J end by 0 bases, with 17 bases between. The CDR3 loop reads CASSLEQGRSSYEQYF. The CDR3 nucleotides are TGTGCCAGCAGTCTTGAACAGGGCAGGAGCTCCTACGAGCAGTACTTC.

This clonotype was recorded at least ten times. The CDR3 is CASSYVRGGTQYF. CDR3 sequence (DNA): TGTGCCAGCAGTTACGTACGCGGTGGTACGCAGTATTTT. The chain carries TRBV6-5 and TRBJ2-3; no clear D gene. The ends were cut back, 2 bases at V and 8 bases at J, with 11 bases in the middle. Germline assignment: CDR1 MNHEY and CDR2 SVGAGI. The CDR3 length is 13 residues.

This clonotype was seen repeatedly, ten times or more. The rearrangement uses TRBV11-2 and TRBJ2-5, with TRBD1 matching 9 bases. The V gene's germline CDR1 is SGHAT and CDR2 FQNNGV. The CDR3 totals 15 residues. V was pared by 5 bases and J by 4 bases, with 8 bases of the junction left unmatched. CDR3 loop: CASSLGTGFIETQYF. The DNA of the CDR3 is TGTGCCAGCAGCCTCGGGACAGGGTTTATAGAGACCCAGTACTTC.

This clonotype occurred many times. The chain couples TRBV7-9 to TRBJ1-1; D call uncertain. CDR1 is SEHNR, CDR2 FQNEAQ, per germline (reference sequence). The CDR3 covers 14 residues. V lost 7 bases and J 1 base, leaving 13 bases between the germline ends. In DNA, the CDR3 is TGTGCCAGCATTCCCCCCGGACCGAACACTGAAGCTTTCTTT. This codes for CASIPPGPNTEAFF.

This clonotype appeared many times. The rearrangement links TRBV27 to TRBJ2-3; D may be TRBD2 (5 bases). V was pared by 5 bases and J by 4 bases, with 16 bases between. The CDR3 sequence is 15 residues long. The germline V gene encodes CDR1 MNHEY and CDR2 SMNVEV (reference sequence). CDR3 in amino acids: CASSRPGYASDTQYF. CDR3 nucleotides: TGTGCCAGCAGTAGACCGGGATATGCGTCAGATACGCAGTATTTT.

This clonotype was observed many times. The CDR3 is CASSLLAEVTDTQYF. The CDR3 DNA is TGTGCCAGCAGTTTGCTAGCGGAGGTCACAGATACGCAGTATTTT. The rearrangement joins TRBV28 to TRBJ2-3; the match to TRBD2 covers 7 bases. CDR1 is MDHEN and CDR2 is SYDVKM in the germline V gene. Germline trimming cut 3 bases from V and 2 bases from J; bases unmatched to any gene: 5. This CDR3 region has 15 residues.

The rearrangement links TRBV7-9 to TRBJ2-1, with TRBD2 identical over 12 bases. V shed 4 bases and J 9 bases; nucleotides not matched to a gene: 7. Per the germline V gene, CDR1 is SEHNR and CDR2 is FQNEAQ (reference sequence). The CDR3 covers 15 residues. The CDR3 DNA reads TGTGCCAGCAGCTCCGTGGGACTAGCGGGCGGTGAGCAGTTCTTC. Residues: CASSSVGLAGGEQFF.

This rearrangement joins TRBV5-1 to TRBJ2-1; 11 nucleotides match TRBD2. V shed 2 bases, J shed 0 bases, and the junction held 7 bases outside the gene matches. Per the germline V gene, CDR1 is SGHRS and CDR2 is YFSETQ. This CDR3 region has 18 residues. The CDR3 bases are TGCGCCAGCAGCTTTGGGACTAGCGGAAAGAGCTCCTACAATGAGCAGTTCTTC. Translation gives CASSFGTSGKSSYNEQFF.

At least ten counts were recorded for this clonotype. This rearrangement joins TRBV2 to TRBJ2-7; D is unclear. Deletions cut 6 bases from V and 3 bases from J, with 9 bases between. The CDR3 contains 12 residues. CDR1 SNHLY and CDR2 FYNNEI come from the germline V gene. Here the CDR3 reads CASSAQDYEQYF. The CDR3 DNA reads TGTGCCAGCAGCGCCCAGGACTACGAGCAGTACTTC. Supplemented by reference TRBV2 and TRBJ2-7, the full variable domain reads EPEVTQTPSHQVTQMGQEVILRCVPISNHLYFYWYRQILGQKVEFLVSFYNNEISEKSEIFDDQFSVERPDGSNFTLKIRSTKLEDSAMYFCASSAQDYEQYFGPGTRLTVT.

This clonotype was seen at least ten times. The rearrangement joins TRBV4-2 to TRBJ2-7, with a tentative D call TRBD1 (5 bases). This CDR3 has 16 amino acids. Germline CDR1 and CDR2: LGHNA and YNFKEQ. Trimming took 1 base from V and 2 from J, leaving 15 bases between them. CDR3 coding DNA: TGTGCCAGCAGCCAAGGTTATCTGGACAACGCCTACGAGCAGTACTTC. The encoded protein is CASSQGYLDNAYEQYF.